The TCR beta chain described here comes from a study of blood T cell repertoires in COVID-19. Looking at the study overall: Specimens from acute and convalescent COVID-19 originated in the United States, Italy and Spain. PBMCs, B-cell-depleted T cells, or T cells provided the cDNA or gDNA that made up the material.

As processed by the authors: Reference gene primer amplification yielded estimated nucleated cell counts. Measured with immunoSEQ multiplex PCR; TCRdb has only the in-frame clones, and not every one. V, J and clone size were drawn from that table, and D and trimming were deduced from the DNA. The sample carries 130,000 or so clones, approximately 84% recorded once. Sample: peripheral blood. The receptor was derived from a human donor in a cohort sampled during active COVID-19.

The CDR3 DNA reads as TGTGCCAGCAGCCACGGGACAGGGGGGGACGAGCAGTACTTC. Protein product: CASSHGTGGDEQYF. The chain carries TRBV4-2 and TRBJ2-7; 11 positions match TRBD1. The CDR3 consists of 14 residues. V lost 3 bases, J lost 5 bases, and 3 bases stayed unmatched. CDR1 is LGHNA, CDR2 YNFKEQ, per germline.